The present TCR beta chain was sequenced within a study of tumor-infiltrating lymphocytes in primary liver carcinoma. Study in general: Each of the growths was stage T1-T3 N0M0, extending roughly 4.2 to 11 cm across.

The input was 500 ng total RNA; TCR beta cDNA was made from it with a constant-region primer. ARM-PCR was slightly modified, and three nested multiplex PCR rounds with it gave rise to the TCR beta libraries. The first two PCR rounds used TRBV1-TRBV30 primers with a Cbeta primer, around 10 cycles each. In TCRdb, the multiplex PCR reads were re-called with MiXCR into one record per CDR3 protein. The sample consists of 300,000 to 400,000 distinct CDR3 sequences, over 55% of them appearing once. They got blood RNA out of unsorted whole blood and also pulled out germline DNA. CDR3 length: 13 amino acids. Trimming removed 4 bases at V and 0 bases at J, with 6 bases between. Germline V CDR1 and CDR2: GTSNPN, SVGIG (reference sequence).

Material for sequencing was peripheral blood. This sequence was found in a man in his forties or fifties with primary liver carcinoma and hepatitis B virus infection. The gene calls are TRBV30 and TRBJ1-4; D not resolved. The DNA for the CDR3 is TGTGCCTGGAAAAGGTCAACTAATGAAAAACTGTTTTTT. Translated, it gives CAWKRSTNEKLFF. Variable domain in full (rest from reference TRBV30 and TRBJ1-4): SQTIHQWPATLVQPVGSPLSLECTVEGTSNPNLYWYRQAAGRGLQLLFYSVGIGQISSEVPQNLSASRPQDRQFILSSKKLLLSDSGFYLCAWKRSTNEKLFFGSGTQLSVL.